This TCR beta chain was identified during a study of blood T cell repertoires in COVID-19. For the study at large: Some COVID-19 samples were acute and others convalescent; all came from the United States, Italy and Spain.

As handled by the study authors: Estimation of nucleated cell counts was performed using reference gene primer amplification. The data were produced by immunoSEQ multiplex PCR, yet TCRdb's version contains in-frame clones alone and is incomplete. The DNA gave D and trimming, while V, J and clone size come from that table. Of around 210,000 clones listed, less than 90% are singletons. Trimming took off 3 bases at V and 3 bases at J, with 11 bases between the two ends. Germline CDR1 is KGHDR and CDR2 is SFDVKD. The CDR3 sequence is 15 residues long. This clonotype was sampled from an older woman with acute or convalescent COVID-19. Material: peripheral blood. This rearrangement joins TRBV24-1 to TRBJ2-1; no reliable D call. The CDR3 protein is CATSDPMQFYNEQFF. CDR3 coding DNA: TGTGCCACCAGTGATCCGATGCAGTTCTACAATGAGCAGTTCTTC.